This T cell receptor beta chain came from a study of T cell changes during pregnancy in multiple sclerosis. Some clones are missing from TCRdb's copy, which holds only in-frame ones; the method was immunoSEQ multiplex PCR. The repertoire holds some 110,000 clones, with approximately 90% as singletons. Trimming shortened V by 0 bases and J by 1 base, and 4 bases separated the two germline ends. The CDR3 spans 13 residues. Germline V lookup: CDR1 SGDLS, CDR2 YYNGEE. V usage is TRBV9 and J usage is TRBJ1-1, with D unclear. The source material was peripheral blood, sampled in the third trimester of pregnancy. The receptor comes from a female donor with multiple sclerosis, enrolled in a pregnancy study. CDR3 sequence (DNA): TGTGCCAGCAGCGTAGTGAGGAACACTGAAGCTTTCTTT. Its translation is CASSVVRNTEAFF.